The present entry profiles one TCR beta chain with its context. It has no known antigen specificity. A much larger clone differs by one base, so this may be a read error. The sample belongs to a study of T cells in Graves' hyperthyroidism and ophthalmopathy (dated by TCRdb to 2018 to 2020). With regard to the full study: Peripheral blood samples were taken at initial diagnosis, before any treatment was given. To identify distinguishing TCR V-J signatures, a discovery cohort of roughly 100 patients was used, comprising 43 with Graves' ophthalmopathy and approximately 58 with stable Graves' hyperthyroidism. Prospective prediction of ophthalmopathy was tested in an independent validation cohort of 18 hyperthyroidism patients and 15 to 17 patients who later progressed to ophthalmopathy. The 90 to 100 discovery patients were randomly split 7:3 into training and test sets. In more than 5 Graves' hyperthyroidism patients, the study also compared T-cell repertoires from thyroid tissue with T-cell repertoires from blood. After sampling, hyperthyroidism patients received methimazole starting at 30 mg daily, and ophthalmopathy patients received high-dose intravenous methylprednisolone. The paper reports TCR Vbeta CDR3 sequencing of over 120 peripheral blood samples: over 40 ophthalmopathy, over 70 hyperthyroidism and approximately 17 progressor patients.

The TCR beta CDR3 regions were amplified from the RNA transcripts. The first round of RT-PCR for the TCR CDR3 was performed with the HTBI primer set and the Qiagen OneStep RT-PCR kit. Libraries were constructed in a second round of multiplex PCR, after which size selection and purification were performed. Libraries were sequenced paired-end with 100 bp reads on an Illumina HiSeq2000. Turning to the authors' computational methods: SOAPnuke was used to process the raw data, throwing out any read that contained adapters or uncalled bases, had a mean Phred below 15, or lacked an exact constant-primer or identifier match. COPE v1.2.5 was used to merge the high-quality paired reads, and each unique nucleotide sequence was defined as a clonotype. MiTCR v1.1 was used to align the clonotypes against IMGT TRBV, TRBD and TRBJ reference segments. The analysis included only V-J combinations with a frequency above 0.0001, which together covered roughly 99% of the repertoires. The TCS score was defined as the ratio of F50 (clonal expansion) to E x V (chaos), calculated using BLOSUM62-based TCRdist between CDR3 peptides within each V-J. Welch's t-statistics and random forest reduced fewer than 600 V-J features to 10 to 15, which were used in a naive Bayes classifier (R e1071). TCRdb reanalyzed the raw reads on its own, using fastp at Q25 for trimming and MiXCR for clone calling, and kept in-frame beta chains. Rows are combined by CDR3 protein, so each entry shows the most common genes and DNA. These V and J calls originate from TCRdb's pipeline instead of the authors' own analysis. For this sample there are about 400,000 distinct CDR3 sequences; approximately 14% appear just once. 13% to 15% of the sample is taken by the ten largest.

The CDR3 numbers 16 residues from cysteine through phenylalanine. Only the CDR3 region is kept as DNA, spanning 48 bases read in frame from base 1. CDR1 and CDR2 are drawn from the germline V gene: KGHSH, LQKENI. Stable Graves' hyperthyroidism was defined as the absence of progression to ophthalmopathy over 18 months of follow-up. Hyperthyroidism patients were newly diagnosed, with disease duration under 2 months, and aged 18 to 65 years. Exclusion was applied to patients with uncontrolled infections, other autoimmune diseases, pregnancy or lactation. Clinical symptoms, serum thyroxine and TRAb, thyroid ultrasound, and orbital computed tomography formed the basis for the diagnoses. PBMCs were separated from roughly 10 ml of fresh peripheral blood using Ficoll-Paque density gradient centrifugation. Total RNA was extracted with Trizol reagent, and quality was checked on an Agilent 2100 Bioanalyzer.

Findings and caveats that apply to the study as a whole: Blood samples also contained most of the expanded thyroid clonotypes (frequency above 0.001), which suggests that blood repertoires may reflect thyroid immune responses. During validation, the model predicted progression to ophthalmopathy a median of about 5.9 months ahead of onset, with more than 60% sensitivity and almost 75% specificity. In cross-validation, a model built on a 13 V-J signature told ophthalmopathy apart from stable hyperthyroidism with 85% to 90% sensitivity and around 81% specificity, and in testing the same model reached 80%/75%. No statistical method was used to set the sample size in advance, and investigators knew the group allocation.

The TCR was taken from a woman aged 18-30 years with Graves' hyperthyroidism. The sequenced material came from blood. Recombination joined TRBV18 with TRBJ2-5; the D segment could be TRBD1, given 6 matching bases. The closer fit of TRBJ2-1 to the DNA end suggests the J call may be wrong. The CDR3: CASSPKAGTMGETQFF. Here is the DNA: TGTGCCAGCTCACCAAAAGCCGGGACAATGGGAGAGACCCAGTTCTTC.